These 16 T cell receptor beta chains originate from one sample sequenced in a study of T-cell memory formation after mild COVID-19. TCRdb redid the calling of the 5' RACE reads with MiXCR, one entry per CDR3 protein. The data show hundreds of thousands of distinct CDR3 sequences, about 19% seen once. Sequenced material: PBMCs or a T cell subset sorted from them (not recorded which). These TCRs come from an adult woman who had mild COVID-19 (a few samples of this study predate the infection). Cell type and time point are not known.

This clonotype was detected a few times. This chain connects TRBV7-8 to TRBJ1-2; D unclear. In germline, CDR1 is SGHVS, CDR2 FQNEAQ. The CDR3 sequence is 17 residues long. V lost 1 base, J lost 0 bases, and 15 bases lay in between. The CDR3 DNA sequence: TGTGCCAGCAGCTTAGAGGGTTTGGGTCCCTCTAACTATGGCTACACCTTC. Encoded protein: CASSLEGLGPSNYGYTF.

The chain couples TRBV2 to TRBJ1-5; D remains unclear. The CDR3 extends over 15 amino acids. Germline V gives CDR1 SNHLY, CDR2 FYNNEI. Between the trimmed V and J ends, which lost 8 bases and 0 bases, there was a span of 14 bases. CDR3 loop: CASCPRRYSNQPQHF. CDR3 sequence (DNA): TGTGCCAGCTGCCCCCGACGGTATAGCAATCAGCCCCAGCATTTT.

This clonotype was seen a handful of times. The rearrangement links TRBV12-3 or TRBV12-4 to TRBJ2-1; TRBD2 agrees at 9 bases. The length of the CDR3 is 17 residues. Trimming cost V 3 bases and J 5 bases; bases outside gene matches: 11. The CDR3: CASSFDLLRGGDNEQFF. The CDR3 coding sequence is TGTGCCAGCAGTTTCGATCTTCTGCGGGGGGGTGACAATGAGCAGTTCTTC.

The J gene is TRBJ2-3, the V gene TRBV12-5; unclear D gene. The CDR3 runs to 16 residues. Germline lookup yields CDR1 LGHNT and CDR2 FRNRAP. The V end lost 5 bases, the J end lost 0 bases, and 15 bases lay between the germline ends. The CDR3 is CASGLSRVLSTDTQYF. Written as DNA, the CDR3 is TGTGCTAGTGGTCTCAGCCGGGTCCTAAGCACAGATACGCAGTATTTT.

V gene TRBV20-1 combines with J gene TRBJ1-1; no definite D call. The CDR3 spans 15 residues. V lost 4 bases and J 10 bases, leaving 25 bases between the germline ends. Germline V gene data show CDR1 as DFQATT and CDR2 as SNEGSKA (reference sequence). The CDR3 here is CSANSPREVPSLAFF. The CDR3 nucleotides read TGCAGTGCTAACTCCCCCCGCGAGGTCCCTTCCCTAGCTTTCTTT.

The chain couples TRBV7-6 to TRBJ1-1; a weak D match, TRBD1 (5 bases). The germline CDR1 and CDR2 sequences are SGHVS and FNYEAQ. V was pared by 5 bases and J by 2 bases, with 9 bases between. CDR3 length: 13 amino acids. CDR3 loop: CASSGTRNTEAFF. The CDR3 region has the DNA TGTGCCAGCAGCGGGACCAGAAACACTGAAGCTTTCTTT. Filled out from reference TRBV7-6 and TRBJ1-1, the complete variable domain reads GAGVSQSPRYKVTKRGQDVALRCDPISGHVSLYWYRQALGQGPEFLTYFNYEAQQDKSGLPNDRFSAERPEGSISTLTIQRTEQRDSAMYRCASSGTRNTEAFFGQGTRLTVV.

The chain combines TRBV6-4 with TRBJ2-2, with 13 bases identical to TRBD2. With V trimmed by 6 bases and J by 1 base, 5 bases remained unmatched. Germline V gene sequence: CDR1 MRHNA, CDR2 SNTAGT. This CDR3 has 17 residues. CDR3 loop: CASRRGTSGENTGELFF. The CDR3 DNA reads TGTGCCAGCAGAAGAGGGACTAGCGGGGAGAACACCGGGGAGCTGTTTTTT.

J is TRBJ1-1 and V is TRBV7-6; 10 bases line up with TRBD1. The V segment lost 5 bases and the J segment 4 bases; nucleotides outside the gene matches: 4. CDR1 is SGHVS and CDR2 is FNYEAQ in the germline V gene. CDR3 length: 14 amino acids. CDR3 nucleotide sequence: TGTGCCAGCAGCCCGGGACAGGGGATCACTGAAGCTTTCTTT. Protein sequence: CASSPGQGITEAFF.

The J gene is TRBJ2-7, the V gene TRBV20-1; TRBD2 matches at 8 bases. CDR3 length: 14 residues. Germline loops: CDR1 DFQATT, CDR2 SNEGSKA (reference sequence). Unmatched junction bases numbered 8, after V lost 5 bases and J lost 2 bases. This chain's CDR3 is CSAPTSGKAYEQYF. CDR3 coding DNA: TGCAGTGCTCCTACTAGCGGAAAGGCCTACGAGCAGTACTTC.

The CDR3 sequence is CASSLSGPRSGNEQFF. The CDR3 bases are TGCGCCAGCAGCTTGTCCGGACCCCGGAGTGGCAATGAGCAGTTCTTC. The chain is built from TRBV5-1 and TRBJ2-1; no clear D gene. Trimming cost V 1 base and J 6 bases, with 17 bases left between them. This CDR3 has 16 amino acids. Germline values: CDR1 SGHRS, CDR2 YFSETQ. Full variable domain (missing parts from reference TRBV5-1 and TRBJ2-1): KAGVTQTPRYLIKTRGQQVTLSCSPISGHRSVSWYQQTPGQGLQFLFEYFSETQRNKGNFPGRFSGRQFSNSRSEMNVSTLELGDSALYLCASSLSGPRSGNEQFFGPGTRLTVL.

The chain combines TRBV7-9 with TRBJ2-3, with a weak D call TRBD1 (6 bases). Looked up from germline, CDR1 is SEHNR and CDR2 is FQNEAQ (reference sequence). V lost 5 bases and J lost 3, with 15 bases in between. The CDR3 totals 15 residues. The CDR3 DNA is TGTGCCAGCAGCGACCTGGCCAGGGGAACAGATACGCAGTATTTT. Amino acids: CASSDLARGTDTQYF.

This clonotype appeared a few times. CDR3: CASSLRESVGYEQYF. CDR3 bases: TGCGCCAGCAGCTTGAGAGAATCCGTTGGGTACGAGCAGTACTTC. The chain recombines TRBV5-1 with TRBJ2-7; D uncertain. The ends were cut back, 1 base at V and 4 bases at J, with 15 bases in the middle. Germline lookup yields CDR1 SGHRS and CDR2 YFSETQ. The CDR3 sequence is 15 residues long.

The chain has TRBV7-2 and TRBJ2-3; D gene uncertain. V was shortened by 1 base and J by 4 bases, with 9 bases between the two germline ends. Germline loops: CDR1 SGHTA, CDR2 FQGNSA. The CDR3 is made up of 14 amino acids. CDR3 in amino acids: CASSLGRRPDTQYF. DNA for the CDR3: TGTGCCAGCAGCTTAGGTCGGCGACCAGATACGCAGTATTTT.

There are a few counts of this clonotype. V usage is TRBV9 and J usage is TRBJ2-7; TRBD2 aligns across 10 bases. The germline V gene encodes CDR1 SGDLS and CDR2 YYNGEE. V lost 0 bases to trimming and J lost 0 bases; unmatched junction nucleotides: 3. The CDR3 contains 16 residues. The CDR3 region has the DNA TGTGCCAGCAGCGTAGGACTAGCGGGCAGCTCCTACGAGCAGTACTTC. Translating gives CASSVGLAGSSYEQYF.

The CDR3 loop reads CASSQERESTDTQYF. The CDR3 DNA sequence: TGCGCCAGCAGCCAAGAGCGGGAAAGCACAGATACGCAGTATTTT. V and J are TRBV4-3 and TRBJ2-3, with D perhaps TRBD2 (6 bases). The germline gives CDR1 LGHNA, CDR2 YSLEER. The CDR3 totals 15 residues. V was pared by 0 bases and J by 0 bases, with 7 bases between.

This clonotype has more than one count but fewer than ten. This CDR3 is CASSLMGAPYEQYF. In DNA, the CDR3 is TGTGCCAGCAGTTTAATGGGAGCCCCCTACGAGCAGTACTTC. The chain uses TRBV12-3 or TRBV12-4 and TRBJ2-7; D might be TRBD2 (5 bases). CDR3 size: 14 residues. V lost 2 bases and J lost 2, with 10 bases in between.